This TCR beta chain appears in the sequencing data of a study of shared clonotypes between healthy human individuals. Study as a whole: Donors were a couple of women and a few men aged 18 to 49.

TCRdb's table, derived via immunoSEQ multiplex PCR, lists solely in-frame clones and lacks some. The table has under 2,500,000 clones, nearly 97% seen once; the top ten hold around 0.13%. In the case of this clone: Distinct nucleotide sequences in the sample also encode this CDR3.

The authors divided CD4+ cells into CD45RA+ naive and CD45RA-negative memory subsets. The CDR3 extends over 15 amino acids. Trimming left V 0 bases short and J 4 bases short, with 11 bases between. Per germline, CDR1 SGHRS and CDR2 YFSETQ. The material sequenced was naive CD4+ T cells sorted from blood. This sample's subset: CD45RA+ positively selected. The chain combines TRBV5-1 with TRBJ2-1; D perhaps matches TRBD2 (5 bases). The receptor comes from a man aged 18-30 years in good health. This CDR3 is CASSLASGAYNEQFF. CDR3 in DNA: TGCGCCAGCAGCTTGGCCAGCGGAGCATACAATGAGCAGTTCTTC.